The next 32 T cell receptor beta chains were all read from a single sample in a study of T cell responses to AZD1222 COVID-19 vaccine. Profiled with immunoSEQ multiplex PCR; TCRdb holds only in-frame clones, not every one. The table lists approximately 150,000 clones, more than 80% of them singletons, with about 3.3% in the top ten. The specimen comprised peripheral blood, sampled 28 days after the second AZD1222 dose. The origin of the receptors is an adult who received the AZD1222 COVID-19 vaccine.

This chain connects TRBV3-1 (or the pseudogene TRBV3-2) to TRBJ1-3; D gene uncertain. The CDR3 has 15 residues. V lost 1 base, J lost 1 base, and 8 bases lay in between. Germline V lookup: CDR1 LGHDT, CDR2 YNNKEL (reference sequence). The CDR3 region has the DNA TGTGCCAGCAGCCAAGTGGGTATTTCTGGAAACACCATATATTTT. It codes for CASSQVGISGNTIYF.

The chain recombines TRBV10-3 with TRBJ2-7, with 10 bases identical to TRBD1. With V trimmed by 7 bases and J by 7 bases, 10 bases remained unmatched. Germline V gene sequence: CDR1 ENHRY, CDR2 SYGVKD. This CDR3 comprises 14 residues. The CDR3 DNA sequence: TGTGCCATCACTCCGGGACAGGGGCTTGATGAGCAGTACTTC. Protein sequence: CAITPGQGLDEQYF.

The chain couples TRBV5-4 to TRBJ2-5; D might be TRBD1 or TRBD2, each matching 8 bases. This CDR3 has 16 amino acids. With 4 bases removed from V and 4 bases from J, the gap between germline ends came to 20 bases. CDR1 is SGHNT and CDR2 is YYREEE in the germline V gene (reference sequence). CDR3 amino acids: CASSRLLAGQAETQYF. CDR3 DNA: TGTGCCAGCAGCCGCCTATTAGCGGGACAGGCAGAGACCCAGTACTTC.

J is TRBJ2-5 and V is TRBV7-9, with D perhaps TRBD2 (5 bases). This CDR3 region has 13 residues. The V gene's germline CDR1 is SEHNR and CDR2 FQNEAQ (reference sequence). V lost 8 bases to trimming and J lost 1 base, with 11 bases between them. The CDR3 region is CASCREFQETQYF. The CDR3 DNA is TGTGCCAGCTGTCGGGAATTCCAAGAGACCCAGTACTTC. The complete variable domain, with remaining parts taken from reference TRBV7-9 and TRBJ2-5, reads DTGVSQNPRHKITKRGQNVTFRCDPISEHNRLYWYRQTLGQGPEFLTYFQNEAQLEKSRLLSDRFSAERPKGSFSTLEIQRTEQGDSAMYLCASCREFQETQYFGPGTRLLVL.

V gene TRBV7-8 combines with J gene TRBJ2-1; 11 positions agree with TRBD2. The CDR3 runs to 17 residues. Germline assignment: CDR1 SGHVS and CDR2 FQNEAQ. V was clipped by 1 base and J by 2 bases; unmatched bases: 4. The CDR3 coding sequence is TGTGCCAGCAGCTTAGTAGCGGGAGGGCGTACCTACAATGAGCAGTTCTTC. This sequence encodes CASSLVAGGRTYNEQFF.

This chain uses TRBV11-2 with TRBJ2-3; D ambiguous. V lost 3 bases to trimming and J lost 5 bases, with 6 bases between them. The CDR3 extends over 12 amino acids. Germline CDR1 is SGHAT and CDR2 is FQNNGV. The CDR3 region has the DNA TGTGCCAGCAGCTTCAGCTTAGATACGCAGTATTTT. Its protein product is CASSFSLDTQYF.

This rearrangement joins TRBV12-3 or TRBV12-4 to TRBJ2-5; D unclear. This CDR3 spans 11 amino acids. V lost 4 bases and J 4 bases, leaving 4 bases between the germline ends. This CDR3 reads CASSYGETQYF. DNA for the CDR3: TGTGCCAGCAGTTATGGAGAGACCCAGTACTTC.

This clone was observed a single time. V is TRBV3-1 (or the pseudogene TRBV3-2) and J is TRBJ1-6, with D perhaps matching TRBD1 (6 bases). Germline V gene data show CDR1 as LGHDT and CDR2 as YNNKEL (reference sequence). V dropped 1 base and J dropped 9 bases, with 10 bases sitting between them. CDR3 size: 14 residues. CDR3: CASSQAQGSSPLHF. The CDR3 bases are TGTGCCAGCAGCCAAGCGCAGGGGAGTTCACCCCTCCACTTT.

The rearrangement uses TRBV15 and TRBJ2-1, with TRBD1 matching over 7 bases. The junction had 6 bases not matched to a gene; V was cut back by 0 bases and J by 7 bases. Germline-derived CDR1 and CDR2 are LNHNV and YYDKDF (reference sequence). The CDR3 is 15 residues long. CDR3 region: CATSRDLEQGNEQFF. For the CDR3, the DNA is TGTGCCACCAGCAGAGATCTCGAACAGGGGAATGAGCAGTTCTTC.

The genes are TRBV14 and TRBJ2-5; TRBD2 matches at 10 bases. The CDR3 totals 14 residues. Germline-derived CDR1 and CDR2 are SGHDN and FVKESK. The V gene end was trimmed by 3 bases and the J gene end by 4 bases; junction bases not matched to a gene: 2. CDR3 sequence (DNA): TGTGCCAGCAGCCAGAGCGGGAGGGCAGAGACCCAGTACTTC. Protein product: CASSQSGRAETQYF.

The gene calls are TRBV3-1 (or the pseudogene TRBV3-2) and TRBJ2-7; 12 nucleotides line up with TRBD2. The trim removed 3 bases at V and 2 bases at J, leaving 8 bases unmatched. The CDR3 totals 17 residues. The germline V gene has CDR1 LGHDT and CDR2 YNNKEL (reference sequence). The CDR3 nucleotides read TGTGCCAGCAGCCAGGCTTCTAGCGGGAGGGCCGCCTACGAGCAGTACTTC. The encoded protein is CASSQASSGRAAYEQYF.

The V gene is TRBV5-1, the J gene TRBJ1-1; a possible D gene is TRBD1 (6 bases). Germline V CDR1 and CDR2: SGHRS, YFSETQ. This CDR3 has 14 residues. V was cut by 0 bases and J by 7 bases, with 13 bases left in between. The CDR3 sequence: CASSLAKATGEAFF. DNA of the CDR3: TGCGCCAGCAGCTTGGCCAAGGCGACAGGTGAAGCTTTCTTT. The whole variable domain, filled in from reference TRBV5-1 and TRBJ1-1, reads KAGVTQTPRYLIKTRGQQVTLSCSPISGHRSVSWYQQTPGQGLQFLFEYFSETQRNKGNFPGRFSGRQFSNSRSEMNVSTLELGDSALYLCASSLAKATGEAFFGQGTRLTVV.

This clone was recorded once. J is TRBJ1-1 and V is TRBV3-1 (or the pseudogene TRBV3-2); D may be TRBD1 (5 bases). Deletions cut 1 base from V and 5 bases from J, with 8 bases between. Germline V CDR1 and CDR2: LGHDT, YNNKEL (reference sequence). The CDR3 runs to 13 residues. CDR3 residues: CASSQARVTEAFF. The CDR3 bases are TGTGCCAGCAGCCAAGCCAGGGTGACTGAAGCTTTCTTT.

This rearrangement joins TRBV23-1 to TRBJ1-3, with 8 bases identical to TRBD1. TRBV23-1 is reported as an ORF; its role is uncertain. Trimming took 0 bases from V and 2 from J; bases not matched to a gene: 6. The length of the CDR3 is 17 residues. CDR3 sequence reads: CASSQSPPGGAGNTIYF. The CDR3 DNA reads as TGCGCCAGCAGTCAATCCCCCCCAGGGGGCGCTGGAAACACCATATATTTT.

The genes are TRBV6-5 and TRBJ1-4; 9 bases align to TRBD1. The CDR3 sequence is 13 residues long. Germline V gene data show CDR1 as MNHEY and CDR2 as SVGAGI. Trimming took 10 bases from V and 8 from J; bases not matched to a gene: 8. CDR3 in amino acids: CAIRTGEVEKLFF. CDR3 coding DNA: TGTGCCATCCGGACAGGGGAGGTCGAAAAACTGTTTTTT.

The rearrangement links TRBV5-1 to TRBJ2-1; 7 bases agree with TRBD2. The CDR3 is made up of 16 amino acids. V was clipped by 0 bases and J by 6 bases; unmatched bases: 9. Germline assignment: CDR1 SGHRS and CDR2 YFSETQ. The CDR3 region has the DNA TGCGCCAGCAGCTTGGGCCCGCGGGAGTCCGGCAATGAGCAGTTCTTC. It encodes CASSLGPRESGNEQFF.

The chain employs TRBV13 and TRBJ1-6; 9 nucleotides align to TRBD1. The germline CDR1 and CDR2 sequences are PRHDT and FYEKMQ (reference sequence). CDR3 length: 15 amino acids. The V gene end was trimmed by 3 bases and the J gene end by 9 bases; junction bases not matched to a gene: 6. DNA for the CDR3: TGTGCCAGCAGCTTGGGGACAGGGCAGGGTTCACCCCTCCACTTT. This translates into CASSLGTGQGSPLHF.

The gene calls are TRBV5-1 and TRBJ2-1, with D possibly TRBD1 on 7 matching bases. With 7 bases removed from V and 0 bases from J, the gap between germline ends came to 11 bases. The CDR3 has 14 residues. Germline V gene data show CDR1 as SGHRS and CDR2 as YFSETQ. The CDR3 DNA reads as TGCGCCAGCGGAGGGACAGCCTCCTACAATGAGCAGTTCTTC. It codes for CASGGTASYNEQFF.

The J gene is TRBJ2-5, the V gene TRBV2; possible D gene TRBD2, 5 bases. Trimming took 2 bases from V and 4 from J, leaving 8 bases between them. CDR3 length: 13 residues. In germline, CDR1 is SNHLY, CDR2 FYNNEI. In nucleotides, the CDR3 is TGTGCCAGCAGTGAACGGAGGCTAGAGACCCAGTACTTC. Translated, it gives CASSERRLETQYF.

CDR3 residues: CASSLWKGQTTYEQYF. CDR3 in DNA: TGTGCCAGCAGTTTATGGAAGGGACAGACTACCTACGAGCAGTACTTC. The V gene is TRBV28, the J gene TRBJ2-7, with 7 bases fitting TRBD1. Losses at the gene ends were 0 bases for V and 2 bases for J; bases not matched to a gene: 7. The CDR3 length is 16 residues. Germline values: CDR1 MDHEN, CDR2 SYDVKM.

The chain recombines TRBV15 with TRBJ2-1; 15 bases are shared with TRBD2. The germline gives CDR1 LNHNV, CDR2 YYDKDF (reference sequence). J was trimmed by 7 bases and V by 5 bases; bases with no gene match: 6. The CDR3 runs 16 residues. The CDR3 DNA reads TGTGCCACCAGCGGCCAGGGACTAGCGGGAGGAAATGAGCAGTTCTTC. Its protein is CATSGQGLAGGNEQFF.

The CDR3 nucleotides are TGTGCCAGCAAGTCGGAGGGCGGACCTGGAAACACCATATATTTT. The encoded protein is CASKSEGGPGNTIYF. This chain joins TRBV2 and TRBJ1-3; D call uncertain. Germline CDR1 is SNHLY and CDR2 is FYNNEI. This CDR3 spans 15 amino acids. V was shortened by 7 bases and J by 2 bases, with 15 bases between the two germline ends.

In this sample, this clone turned up a few times. The rearrangement links TRBV27 to TRBJ1-6; 10 bases are shared with TRBD1. The V gene end was trimmed by 7 bases and the J gene end by 0 bases; junction bases not matched to a gene: 9. The CDR3 is 18 amino acids. The germline CDR1 and CDR2 sequences are MNHEY and SMNVEV (reference sequence). The CDR3 loop reads CASTLGGQGRSYNSPLHF. The CDR3 region has the DNA TGTGCCAGCACCCTAGGGGGACAGGGGCGCTCCTATAATTCACCCCTCCACTTT.

The chain combines TRBV20-1 with TRBJ1-6; D gene unclear. Germline V gene lookup returns CDR1 DFQATT and CDR2 SNEGSKA (reference sequence). Trimming cost V 3 bases and J 0 bases, with 9 bases left between them. CDR3 length equals 15 residues. CDR3 nucleotide sequence: TGCAGTGCTAGTCTGGCAAGCTCCTATAATTCACCCCTCCACTTT. Its translation: CSASLASSYNSPLHF.

This chain joins TRBV12-3 or TRBV12-4 and TRBJ1-1; 8 nucleotides agree with TRBD1. V shed 7 bases, J shed 6 bases, and the junction held 7 bases outside the gene matches. The CDR3 sequence is 13 residues long. CDR3 sequence: CASTLLQGAEAFF. The CDR3 DNA reads as TGTGCCAGCACCCTCTTACAGGGGGCTGAAGCTTTCTTT.

The rearrangement links TRBV28 to TRBJ1-4; D call uncertain. Germline V gene lookup returns CDR1 MDHEN and CDR2 SYDVKM. Trimming shortened V by 6 bases and J by 8 bases, and 10 bases separated the two germline ends. This CDR3 region has 12 residues. This CDR3 is CASSRLREKLFF. DNA of the CDR3: TGTGCCAGCAGCCGCCTGAGGGAAAAACTGTTTTTT.

CDR3 nucleotide sequence: TGCGCCAGCAGCCGGGACACCATCGGCGAGCAGTACTTC. This gives the protein CASSRDTIGEQYF. The chain combines TRBV5-1 with TRBJ2-7; a weak D match, TRBD1 (6 bases). Between the trimmed V and J ends, which lost 4 bases and 6 bases, there was a span of 14 bases. CDR1 is SGHRS, CDR2 YFSETQ, per germline. The CDR3 extends over 13 amino acids.

This clone came up a few times. The chain uses TRBV7-9 and TRBJ2-7, with 10 nucleotides matching TRBD2. Unmatched junction bases numbered 5, after V lost 6 bases and J lost 0 bases. CDR3 length: 15 amino acids. CDR1 is SEHNR, CDR2 FQNEAQ, per germline (reference sequence). Here the CDR3 DNA reads TGTGCCAGCAGGCTAGCTAGCGGGGGCTCCTACGAGCAGTACTTC. Residues: CASRLASGGSYEQYF.

This sequence joins TRBV12-2 and TRBJ2-7. TRBV12-2 is classified as a pseudogene. The CDR3 is 12 amino acids. The CDR3 DNA sequence: TGTGCAAGTCGCTTAAGGTCCGACGAGCAGTACTTC. It yields the protein CASRLRSDEQYF.

This rearrangement joins TRBV19 to TRBJ1-1, with D perhaps TRBD1 (5 bases). Trimming left V 7 bases short and J 1 base short, with 28 bases between. Germline V gene sequence: CDR1 LNHDA, CDR2 SQIVND (reference sequence). The CDR3 is made up of 19 amino acids. DNA for the CDR3: TGTGCCAGTACCATTTTAGGGGAAGGATCGGTGCGGGAGAACACTGAAGCTTTCTTT. This sequence encodes CASTILGEGSVRENTEAFF.

CDR3 nucleotide sequence: TGTGCCAGCAGTGGGAGTACTAGCGGGAGGCCTCGCGAGCAGTACTTC. Its translation is CASSGSTSGRPREQYF. The V gene is TRBV25-1, the J gene TRBJ2-7; the match to TRBD2 covers 12 bases. V shed 4 bases, J shed 6 bases, and the junction held 10 bases outside the gene matches. CDR1 is MGHDK, CDR2 SYGVNS, per germline. The CDR3 runs 16 residues.

The CDR3 region has the DNA TGTGCCAGCAGCTTTATTGGGGGCCGGTCCTACGAGCAGTACTTC. This translates into CASSFIGGRSYEQYF. This chain uses TRBV7-9 with TRBJ2-7; D possibly corresponds to TRBD1 (6 bases). The CDR3 is made up of 15 amino acids. Trimming removed 3 bases from V and 1 base from J, with 13 bases in between. CDR1 is SEHNR and CDR2 is FQNEAQ in the germline V gene (reference sequence).